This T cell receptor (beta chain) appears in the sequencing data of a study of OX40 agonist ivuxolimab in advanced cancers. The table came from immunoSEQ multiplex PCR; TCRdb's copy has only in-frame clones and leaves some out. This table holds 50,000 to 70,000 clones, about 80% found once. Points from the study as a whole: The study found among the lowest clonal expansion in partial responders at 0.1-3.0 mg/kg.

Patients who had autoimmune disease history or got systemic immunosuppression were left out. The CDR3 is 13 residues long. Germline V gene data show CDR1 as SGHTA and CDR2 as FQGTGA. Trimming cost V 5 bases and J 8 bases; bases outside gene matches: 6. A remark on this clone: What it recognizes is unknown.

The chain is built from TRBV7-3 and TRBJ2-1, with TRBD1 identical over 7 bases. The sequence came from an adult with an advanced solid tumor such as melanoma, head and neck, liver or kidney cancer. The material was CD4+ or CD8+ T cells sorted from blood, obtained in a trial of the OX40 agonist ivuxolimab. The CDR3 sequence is CASSQTGPDEQFF. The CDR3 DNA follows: TGTGCCAGCAGCCAGACAGGGCCCGATGAGCAGTTCTTC. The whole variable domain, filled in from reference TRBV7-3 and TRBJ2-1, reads GAGVSQTPSNKVTEKGKYVELRCDPISGHTALYWYRQSLGQGPEFLIYFQGTGAADDSGLPNDRFFAVRPEGSVSTLKIQRTERGDSAVYLCASSQTGPDEQFFGPGTRLTVL.